This entry lists 6 T cell receptor beta chains sequenced from one sample in a study of T cell changes during pregnancy in multiple sclerosis. Method: immunoSEQ multiplex PCR; TCRdb's copy keeps in-frame clones and lacks some. The sample carries around 50,000 clones, 93% recorded once. Sequenced here: CD8+ T cells from peripheral blood mononuclear cells, sampled in the second trimester of pregnancy. The source of these receptors is a female donor with multiple sclerosis, enrolled in a pregnancy study.

This CDR3 reads CASSTEGEQYF. DNA of the CDR3: TGTGCCAGCAGTACGGAGGGCGAGCAGTACTTC. The chain is built from TRBV6-6 and TRBJ2-7; weak D call: TRBD2 (6 bases). This CDR3 region has 11 residues. V gave up 5 bases and J gave up 6 bases, with 8 bases separating them. CDR1 is MNHNY and CDR2 is SVGAGI in the germline V gene (reference sequence).

The chain has TRBV27 and TRBJ2-1; possibly TRBD2 for D (5 bases). Trimming pared 5 bases from V and 6 bases from J, leaving 17 bases between. Looked up from germline, CDR1 is MNHEY and CDR2 is SMNVEV (reference sequence). The CDR3 has 15 amino acids. Written as DNA, the CDR3 is TGTGCCAGCAGTCCTAGCTCGGGGTCCGGCAATGAGCAGTTCTTC. This gives the protein CASSPSSGSGNEQFF.

The chain recombines TRBV6-1 with TRBJ2-3; 9 bases agree with TRBD1. After removal of 2 bases from V and 2 bases from J, the junction contained 5 bases not matched to a gene. This CDR3 has 16 amino acids. Germline CDR1 and CDR2: MNHNS and SASEGT. CDR3 sequence reads: CASSEPGTGLTDTQYF. DNA of the CDR3: TGTGCCAGCAGTGAACCCGGGACAGGGCTCACAGATACGCAGTATTTT.

CDR3 bases: TGTGCCAGCAGCTCTAGACCCAGCGAGCAGTTCTTC. Amino acid sequence: CASSSRPSEQFF. This rearrangement joins TRBV7-9 to TRBJ2-1; D gene uncertain. Per the germline V gene, CDR1 is SEHNR and CDR2 is FQNEAQ (reference sequence). The germline V and J ends were trimmed by 4 bases and 10 bases, with 11 bases remaining between them. This CDR3 region has 12 residues.

This clone was counted a single time. The CDR3 coding sequence is TGTGCCAGCAGCGTTTCCGGGACAGGGGATACTGAAGCTTTCTTT. It specifies CASSVSGTGDTEAFF. The V gene is TRBV9, the J gene TRBJ1-1, with 10 positions matching TRBD1. With 2 bases clipped from V and 5 bases from J, the junction kept 6 bases outside the gene matches. There are 15 residues in the CDR3. Germline V gene lookup returns CDR1 SGDLS and CDR2 YYNGEE. The variable domain in full, completed from reference TRBV9 and TRBJ1-1, reads DSGVTQTPKHLITATGQRVTLRCSPRSGDLSVYWYQQSLDQGLQFLIQYYNGEERAKGNILERFSAQQFPDLHSELNLSSLELGDSALYFCASSVSGTGDTEAFFGQGTRLTVV.

CDR3 amino acids: CASAGGTDPYEQYF. The CDR3 DNA sequence: TGTGCCAGCGCTGGCGGGACAGATCCCTACGAGCAGTACTTC. The rearrangement uses TRBV27 and TRBJ2-7; weak D call: TRBD1 (7 bases). Germline V CDR1 and CDR2: MNHEY, SMNVEV (reference sequence). Trimming shortened V by 8 bases and J by 2 bases, and 16 bases separated the two germline ends. There are 14 residues in the CDR3.